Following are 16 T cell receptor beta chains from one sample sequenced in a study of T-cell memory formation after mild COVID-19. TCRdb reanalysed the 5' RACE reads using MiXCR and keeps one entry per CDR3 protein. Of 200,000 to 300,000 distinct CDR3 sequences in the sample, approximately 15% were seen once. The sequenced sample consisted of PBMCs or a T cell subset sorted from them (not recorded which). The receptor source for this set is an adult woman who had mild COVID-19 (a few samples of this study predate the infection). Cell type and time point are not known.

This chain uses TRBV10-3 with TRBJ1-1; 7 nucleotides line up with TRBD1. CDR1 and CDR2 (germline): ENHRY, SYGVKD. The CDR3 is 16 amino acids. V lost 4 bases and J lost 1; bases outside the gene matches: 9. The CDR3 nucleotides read TGTGCCATCAGTGGGGGCATTGGGACAGCGAACACTGAAGCTTTCTTT. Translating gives CAISGGIGTANTEAFF.

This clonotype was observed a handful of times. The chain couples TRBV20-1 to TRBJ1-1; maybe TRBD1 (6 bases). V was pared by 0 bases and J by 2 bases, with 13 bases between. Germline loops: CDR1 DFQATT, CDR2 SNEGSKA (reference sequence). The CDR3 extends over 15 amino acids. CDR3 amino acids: CSARDLGHPNTEAFF. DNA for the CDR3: TGCAGTGCTAGAGATCTGGGACACCCAAACACTGAAGCTTTCTTT.

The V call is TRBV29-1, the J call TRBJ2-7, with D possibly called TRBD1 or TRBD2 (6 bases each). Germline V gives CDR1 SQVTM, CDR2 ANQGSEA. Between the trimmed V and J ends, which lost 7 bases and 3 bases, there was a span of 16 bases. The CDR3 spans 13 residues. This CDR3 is CSASGGRGYEQYF. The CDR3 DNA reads TGCAGCGCCTCCGGGGGCCGGGGCTACGAGCAGTACTTC.

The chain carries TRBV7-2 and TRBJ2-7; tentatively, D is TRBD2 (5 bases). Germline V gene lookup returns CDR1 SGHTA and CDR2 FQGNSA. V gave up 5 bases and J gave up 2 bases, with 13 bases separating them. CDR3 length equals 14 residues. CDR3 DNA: TGTGCCAGCAGCCCCATAGCGTCCACCTACGAGCAGTACTTC. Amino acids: CASSPIASTYEQYF. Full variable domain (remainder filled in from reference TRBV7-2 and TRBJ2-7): GAGVSQSPSNKVTEKGKDVELRCDPISGHTALYWYRQSLGQGLEFLIYFQGNSAPDKSGLPSDRFSAERTGGSVSTLTIQRTQQEDSAVYLCASSPIASTYEQYFGPGTRLTVT.

The CDR3 region has the DNA TGCGCCAGCAGGTGGGAGAGAAACACTGAAGCTTTCTTT. It encodes CASRWERNTEAFF. The rearrangement uses TRBV5-1 and TRBJ1-1; D not certain. CDR3 length: 13 residues. Germline V gene data show CDR1 as SGHRS and CDR2 as YFSETQ. Trimming removed 5 bases from V and 2 bases from J, with 10 bases in between.

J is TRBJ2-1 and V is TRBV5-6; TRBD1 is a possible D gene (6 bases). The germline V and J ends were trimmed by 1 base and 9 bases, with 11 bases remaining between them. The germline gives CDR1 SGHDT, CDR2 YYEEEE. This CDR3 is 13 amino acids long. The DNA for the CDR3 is TGTGCCAGCAGCTTGACAGGGTTAGGTGAGCAGTTCTTC. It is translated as CASSLTGLGEQFF. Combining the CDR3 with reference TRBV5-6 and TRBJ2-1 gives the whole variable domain DAGVTQSPTHLIKTRGQQVTLRCSPKSGHDTVSWYQQALGQGPQFIFQYYEEEERQRGNFPDRFSGHQFPNYSSELNVNALLLGDSALYLCASSLTGLGEQFFGPGTRLTVL.

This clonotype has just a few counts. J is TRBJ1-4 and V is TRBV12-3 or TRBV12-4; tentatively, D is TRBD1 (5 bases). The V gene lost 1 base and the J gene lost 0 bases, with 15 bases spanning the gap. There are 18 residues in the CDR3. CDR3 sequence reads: CASSLVHQGRATNEKLFF. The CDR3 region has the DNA TGTGCCAGCAGTTTAGTGCACCAGGGAAGGGCAACTAATGAAAAACTGTTTTTT.

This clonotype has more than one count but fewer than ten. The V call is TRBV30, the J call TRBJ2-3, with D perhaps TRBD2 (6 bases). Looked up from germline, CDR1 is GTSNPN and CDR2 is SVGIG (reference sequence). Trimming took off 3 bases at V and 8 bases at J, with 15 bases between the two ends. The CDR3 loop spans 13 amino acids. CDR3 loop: CAWSRGKDGTQYF. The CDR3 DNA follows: TGTGCCTGGAGCCGCGGGAAGGACGGTACGCAGTATTTT.

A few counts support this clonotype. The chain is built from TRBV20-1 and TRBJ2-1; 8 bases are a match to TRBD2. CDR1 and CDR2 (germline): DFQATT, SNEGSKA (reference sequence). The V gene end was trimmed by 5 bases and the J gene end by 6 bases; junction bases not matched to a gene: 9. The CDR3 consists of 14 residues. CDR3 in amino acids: CSAPAGAIRNEQFF. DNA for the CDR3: TGCAGTGCTCCAGCGGGAGCTATCCGCAATGAGCAGTTCTTC.

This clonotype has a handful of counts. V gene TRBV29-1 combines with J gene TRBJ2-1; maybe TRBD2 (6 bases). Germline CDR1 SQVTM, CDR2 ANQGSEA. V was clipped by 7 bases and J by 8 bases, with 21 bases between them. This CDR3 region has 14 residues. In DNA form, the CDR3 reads TGCAGCGCCCTACCGGGACTGCACGAAGATGAGCAGTTCTTC. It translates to CSALPGLHEDEQFF.

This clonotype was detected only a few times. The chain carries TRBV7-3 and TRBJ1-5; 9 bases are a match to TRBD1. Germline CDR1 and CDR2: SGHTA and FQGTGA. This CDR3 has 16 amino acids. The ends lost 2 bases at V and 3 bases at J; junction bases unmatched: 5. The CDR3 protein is CASSLLRDRVNQPQHF. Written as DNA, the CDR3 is TGTGCCAGCAGCTTATTGAGGGACAGGGTCAATCAGCCCCAGCATTTT.

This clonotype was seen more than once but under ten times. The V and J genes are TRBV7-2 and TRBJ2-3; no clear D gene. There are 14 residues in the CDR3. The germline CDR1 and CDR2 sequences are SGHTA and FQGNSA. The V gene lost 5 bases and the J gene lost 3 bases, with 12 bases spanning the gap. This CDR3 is CASSPRWFTDTQYF. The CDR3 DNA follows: TGTGCCAGCAGCCCGAGGTGGTTTACAGATACGCAGTATTTT.

The CDR3 reads CASSSSGTYEAFF. Here the CDR3 DNA reads TGTGCCAGCAGCTCCTCTGGGACATATGAAGCTTTCTTT. The chain couples TRBV7-9 to TRBJ1-1, with a weak D call TRBD1 (6 bases). The length of the CDR3 is 13 residues. Trimming stripped 4 bases from V and 7 bases from J, with 13 bases between. Germline values: CDR1 SEHNR, CDR2 FQNEAQ (reference sequence).

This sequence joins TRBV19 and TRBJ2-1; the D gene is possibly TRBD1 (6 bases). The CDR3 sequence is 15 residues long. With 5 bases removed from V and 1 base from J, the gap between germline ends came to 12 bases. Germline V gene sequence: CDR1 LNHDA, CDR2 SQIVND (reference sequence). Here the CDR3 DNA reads TGTGCCAGTAGTCCAGGGGATCGATCCTACAATGAGCAGTTCTTC. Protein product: CASSPGDRSYNEQFF.

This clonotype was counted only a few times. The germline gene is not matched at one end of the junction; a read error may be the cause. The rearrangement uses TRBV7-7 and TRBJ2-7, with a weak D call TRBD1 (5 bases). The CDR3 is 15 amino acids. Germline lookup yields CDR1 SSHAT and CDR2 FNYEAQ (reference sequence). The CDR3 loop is CASSLDDRGSYEQYF. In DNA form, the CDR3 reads TGTGCTAGCAGCTTAGACGACAGAGGCTCCTACGAGCAGTACTTC.

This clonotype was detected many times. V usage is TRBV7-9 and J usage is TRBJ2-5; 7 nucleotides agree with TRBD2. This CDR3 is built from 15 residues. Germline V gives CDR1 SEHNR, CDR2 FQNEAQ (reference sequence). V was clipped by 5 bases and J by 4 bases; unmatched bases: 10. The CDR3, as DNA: TGTGCCAGCAGCCTCACCGGGACTACCGTAGAGACCCAGTACTTC. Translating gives CASSLTGTTVETQYF.